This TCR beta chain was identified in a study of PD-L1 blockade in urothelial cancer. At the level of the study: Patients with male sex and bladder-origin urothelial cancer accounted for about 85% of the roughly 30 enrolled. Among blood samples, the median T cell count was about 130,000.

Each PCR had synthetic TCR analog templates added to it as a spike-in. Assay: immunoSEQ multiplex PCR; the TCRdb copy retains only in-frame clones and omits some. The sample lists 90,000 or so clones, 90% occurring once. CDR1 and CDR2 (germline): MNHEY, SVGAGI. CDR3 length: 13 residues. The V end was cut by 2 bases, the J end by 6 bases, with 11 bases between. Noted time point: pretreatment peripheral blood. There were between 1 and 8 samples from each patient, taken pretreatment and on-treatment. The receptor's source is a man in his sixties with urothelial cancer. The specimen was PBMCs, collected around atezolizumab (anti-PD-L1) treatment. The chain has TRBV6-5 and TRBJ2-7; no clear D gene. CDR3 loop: CASSYGLNAEQYF. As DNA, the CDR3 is TGTGCCAGCAGTTACGGCTTAAATGCCGAGCAGTACTTC.